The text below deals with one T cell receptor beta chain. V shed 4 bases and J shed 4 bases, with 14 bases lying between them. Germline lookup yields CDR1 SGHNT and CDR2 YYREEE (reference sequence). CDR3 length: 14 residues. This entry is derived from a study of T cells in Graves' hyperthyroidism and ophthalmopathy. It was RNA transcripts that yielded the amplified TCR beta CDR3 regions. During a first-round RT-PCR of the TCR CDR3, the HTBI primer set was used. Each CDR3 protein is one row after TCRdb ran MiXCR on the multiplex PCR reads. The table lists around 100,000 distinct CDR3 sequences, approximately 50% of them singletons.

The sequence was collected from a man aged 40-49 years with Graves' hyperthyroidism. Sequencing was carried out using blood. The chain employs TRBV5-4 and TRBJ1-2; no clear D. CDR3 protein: CASSPPERAYGYTF. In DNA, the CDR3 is TGTGCCAGCAGCCCCCCCGAGCGGGCCTATGGCTACACCTTC.